A single sample gave rise to the 25 T cell receptor beta chains below, sequenced in a study of T-cell memory formation after mild COVID-19. One entry per CDR3 protein, called by TCRdb with MiXCR from the 5' RACE reads. The sample consists of about 160,000 distinct CDR3 sequences, roughly 31% of them appearing once. Source material: PBMCs or a T cell subset sorted from them (not recorded which). These receptors were obtained from an adult woman who had mild COVID-19 (a few samples of this study predate the infection). Cell type and time point are not known.

CDR3 residues: CAFSPPREGREQYF. In DNA form, the CDR3 reads TGTGCCTTCTCACCCCCGCGGGAGGGCCGCGAGCAGTACTTC. V and J are TRBV30 and TRBJ2-7; TRBD2 matches at 9 bases. The germline CDR1 and CDR2 sequences are GTSNPN and SVGIG (reference sequence). This CDR3 comprises 14 residues. Unmatched junction bases numbered 13, after V lost 7 bases and J lost 6 bases.

V is TRBV20-1 and J is TRBJ2-1, with TRBD2 identical over 7 bases. Looked up from germline, CDR1 is DFQATT and CDR2 is SNEGSKA (reference sequence). The CDR3 totals 14 residues. After removal of 6 bases from V and 6 bases from J, the junction contained 11 bases not matched to a gene. Written as DNA, the CDR3 is TGCAGTGCCGTTGGGCTAGCGGAGTTCAATGAGCAGTTCTTC. It translates to CSAVGLAEFNEQFF.

In this sample, this clonotype turned up a few times. This chain joins TRBV18 and TRBJ2-1; D is undetermined. The V end was cut by 2 bases, the J end by 0 bases, with 14 bases between. CDR3 length: 17 amino acids. Germline-derived CDR1 and CDR2 are KGHSH and LQKENI. The CDR3 region has the DNA TGTGCCAGCTCACCATTGGCGCTGCCAAGCTCCTACAATGAGCAGTTCTTC. Translating it yields CASSPLALPSSYNEQFF.

V and J are TRBV7-2 and TRBJ2-5; no clear D gene. Trimming removed 2 bases from V and 5 bases from J, with 9 bases in between. Germline CDR1 reads SGHTA; CDR2 reads FQGNSA. The CDR3 extends over 13 amino acids. CDR3: CASSLWSGETQYF. CDR3 DNA sequence: TGTGCCAGCAGCTTATGGTCCGGGGAGACCCAGTACTTC.

The chain links TRBV12-3 or TRBV12-4 to TRBJ2-1, with a tentative D call TRBD2 (6 bases). The CDR3 runs to 17 residues. Trimming removed 1 base from V and 3 bases from J, with 16 bases in between. This chain's CDR3 is CASSLGTGGGVYNEQFF. The CDR3 DNA sequence: TGTGCCAGCAGTTTAGGTACCGGGGGAGGCGTCTACAATGAGCAGTTCTTC.

This chain links TRBV4-3 with TRBJ1-2; a possible D gene is TRBD1 (5 bases). The CDR3 sequence is 13 residues long. Trimming shortened V by 1 base and J by 8 bases, and 11 bases separated the two germline ends. Germline CDR1 and CDR2: LGHNA and YSLEER. The DNA of the CDR3 is TGCGCCAGCAGCCAAGCTAGGGGCGACGGCTACACCTTC. Protein sequence: CASSQARGDGYTF.

This clonotype was found a few times. The chain employs TRBV6-5 and TRBJ1-2, with D unresolved. CDR3 size: 15 residues. The V end was cut by 0 bases, the J end by 3 bases, with 11 bases between. Germline V gene lookup returns CDR1 MNHEY and CDR2 SVGAGI. The CDR3 region is CASSYSVSSHYGYTF. CDR3 nucleotide sequence: TGTGCCAGCAGTTACTCAGTATCAAGTCACTATGGCTACACCTTC.

The chain recombines TRBV24-1 with TRBJ2-3; D remains ambiguous. CDR3 length: 14 residues. V gave up 1 base and J gave up 2 bases, with 6 bases separating them. Looked up from germline, CDR1 is KGHDR and CDR2 is SFDVKD. CDR3 in DNA: TGTGCCACCAGTGATTTACGGGCCACAGATACGCAGTATTTT. Protein sequence: CATSDLRATDTQYF.

This clonotype was observed a handful of times. The chain has TRBV5-1 and TRBJ1-1; 8 bases are a match to TRBD1. The V gene's germline CDR1 is SGHRS and CDR2 YFSETQ. CDR3 size: 17 residues. V lost 3 bases to trimming and J lost 1 base; unmatched junction nucleotides: 11. The CDR3 loop reads CASSYYPGTGWNTEAFF. In nucleotides, the CDR3 is TGCGCCAGCAGCTACTACCCCGGGACAGGCTGGAACACTGAAGCTTTCTTT. Looking up the rest from reference TRBV5-1 and TRBJ1-1 gives the full variable domain: KAGVTQTPRYLIKTRGQQVTLSCSPISGHRSVSWYQQTPGQGLQFLFEYFSETQRNKGNFPGRFSGRQFSNSRSEMNVSTLELGDSALYLCASSYYPGTGWNTEAFFGQGTRLTVV.

The rearrangement uses TRBV14 and TRBJ2-7; D is unresolved. The CDR3 runs to 15 residues. Germline CDR1 and CDR2: SGHDN and FVKESK. The ends were cut back, 1 base at V and 2 bases at J, with 12 bases in the middle. The CDR3 region has the DNA TGTGCCAGCAGCCAAGGCCCGCCTGGGGCCTACGAGCAGTACTTC. It translates to CASSQGPPGAYEQYF.

The rearrangement links TRBV9 to TRBJ2-3; TRBD1 aligns across 7 bases. The CDR3 runs to 17 residues. The V gene end was trimmed by 3 bases and the J gene end by 2 bases; junction bases not matched to a gene: 12. Germline CDR1 is SGDLS and CDR2 is YYNGEE. CDR3 loop: CASSASSGTANTDTQYF. The CDR3 DNA is TGTGCCAGCAGCGCATCGTCCGGGACAGCCAACACAGATACGCAGTATTTT.

In this sample, this clonotype turned up many times. V and J are TRBV20-1 and TRBJ1-2, with 9 bases lining up with TRBD1. The V gene end was trimmed by 5 bases and the J gene end by 8 bases; junction bases not matched to a gene: 15. Per germline, CDR1 DFQATT and CDR2 SNEGSKA (reference sequence). This CDR3 comprises 15 residues. Here the CDR3 DNA reads TGCAGTGCTTCGAAACAGGGGGCCAACTCAGGGGGCTACACCTTC. Its translation: CSASKQGANSGGYTF.

V and J are TRBV19 and TRBJ1-5, with D tentatively TRBD1 (5 bases). From germline, CDR1 is LNHDA and CDR2 SQIVND (reference sequence). Trimming stripped 11 bases from V and 7 bases from J, with 27 bases between. This CDR3 has 16 amino acids. CDR3 DNA sequence: TGTGCCGCCTCACCCTCTTGGGACGGCGCGAGGCAGCCCCAGCATTTT. Amino acid sequence: CAASPSWDGARQPQHF.

This rearrangement joins TRBV7-2 to TRBJ2-5, with D uncertain. There are 14 residues in the CDR3. Trimming cost V 1 base and J 5 bases, with 11 bases left between them. CDR1 SGHTA and CDR2 FQGNSA come from the germline V gene. CDR3 nucleotides: TGTGCCAGCAGCTTAGGGCAACCAATGGAGACCCAGTACTTC. It is translated as CASSLGQPMETQYF.

This CDR3 is CASSLGAGAVSPQHF. The DNA of the CDR3 is TGTGCCAGCAGCTTAGGGGCGGGAGCCGTGAGCCCCCAGCATTTT. V gene TRBV7-6 combines with J gene TRBJ1-5; D unresolved. The CDR3 runs 15 residues. Deletions cut 1 base from V and 10 bases from J, with 17 bases between. Germline V CDR1 and CDR2: SGHVS, FNYEAQ.

This clonotype came up a few times. This chain joins TRBV5-1 and TRBJ2-5; D unresolved. Germline CDR1 SGHRS, CDR2 YFSETQ. V lost 5 bases and J 2 bases, leaving 19 bases between the germline ends. CDR3 length: 16 residues. CDR3 loop: CASRDEDGSPQETQYF. In DNA form, the CDR3 reads TGCGCCAGCAGGGACGAAGACGGTAGTCCTCAAGAGACCCAGTACTTC.

This clonotype has just a few counts. The V call is TRBV11-2, the J call TRBJ2-7; TRBD1 matches at 8 bases. CDR1 SGHAT and CDR2 FQNNGV come from the germline V gene. The CDR3 extends over 16 amino acids. The J segment lost 1 base and the V segment lost 5 bases, leaving 10 bases of the junction unmatched. For the CDR3, the DNA is TGTGCCAGCAGCCGGACGACAGGGGCAGGATCCTACGAGCAGTACTTC. As protein: CASSRTTGAGSYEQYF. Together with reference TRBV11-2 and TRBJ2-7, the CDR3 gives the full variable domain: EAGVAQSPRYKIIEKRQSVAFWCNPISGHATLYWYQQILGQGPKLLIQFQNNGVVDDSQLPKDRFSAERLKGVDSTLKIQPAKLEDSAVYLCASSRTTGAGSYEQYFGPGTRLTVT.

The chain has TRBV3-1 and TRBJ1-2; a weak D match, TRBD1 (6 bases). The V and J ends lost 4 bases and 0 bases respectively, with 9 bases between them. The CDR3 extends over 14 amino acids. Germline CDR1 reads LGHDT; CDR2 reads YNNKEL (reference sequence). CDR3 residues: CASSLTGTNYGYTF. The CDR3 bases are TGTGCCAGCAGCCTGACAGGCACTAACTATGGCTACACCTTC.

The rearrangement links TRBV29-1 to TRBJ1-1; D remains ambiguous. The CDR3 is 11 amino acids. The V end lost 3 bases, the J end lost 14 bases, and 16 bases lay between the germline ends. Germline-derived CDR1 and CDR2 are SQVTM and ANQGSEA. The CDR3: CSVDAQARSFF. In DNA, the CDR3 is TGCAGCGTTGACGCCCAGGCTAGGTCCTTCTTT. The variable domain in full, completed from reference TRBV29-1 and TRBJ1-1, reads SAVISQKPSRDICQRGTSLTIQCQVDSQVTMMFWYRQQPGQSLTLIATANQGSEATYESGFVIDKFPISRPNLTFSTLTVSNMSPEDSSIYLCSVDAQARSFFGQGTRLTVV.

This clonotype was detected only once. This chain connects TRBV20-1 to TRBJ1-2; D may be TRBD1 (6 bases). The CDR3 runs 12 residues. Germline CDR1 DFQATT, CDR2 SNEGSKA (reference sequence). The V gene lost 5 bases and the J gene lost 4 bases, with 11 bases spanning the gap. CDR3 protein: CSASDSRYGYTF. The CDR3 region has the DNA TGCAGTGCTTCGGACAGCCGCTATGGCTACACCTTC.

The chain carries TRBV6-5 and TRBJ2-3, with 9 bases aligning to TRBD1. Per the germline V gene, CDR1 is MNHEY and CDR2 is SVGAGI. The junction had 19 bases not matched to a gene; V was cut back by 7 bases and J by 2 bases. The CDR3 has 19 amino acids. CDR3 loop: CASIVRDRVGSGSTDTQYF. The CDR3 region has the DNA TGTGCCAGCATAGTCCGGGACAGGGTGGGTAGCGGTTCCACAGATACGCAGTATTTT.

The table lists this clonotype with a few counts. The gene calls are TRBV7-9 and TRBJ2-7; unclear D gene. V dropped 5 bases and J dropped 3 bases, with 8 bases sitting between them. CDR3 length: 12 amino acids. CDR1 is SEHNR and CDR2 is FQNEAQ in the germline V gene (reference sequence). DNA for the CDR3: TGTGCCAGCAGCCCTGGGATCTACGAGCAGTACTTC. Amino acids: CASSPGIYEQYF.

This clonotype was observed many times. The chain carries TRBV12-3 or TRBV12-4 and TRBJ2-1; possible D gene TRBD2, 6 bases. Trimming removed 1 base from V and 7 bases from J, with 17 bases in between. The CDR3 contains 16 residues. CDR3 residues: CASSLDLGRLGNEQFF. The CDR3 region has the DNA TGTGCCAGCAGTTTAGATCTTGGGAGACTAGGAAATGAGCAGTTCTTC.

This clonotype was observed a few times. The chain combines TRBV12-3 or TRBV12-4 with TRBJ2-3, with 7 bases that match TRBD2. V dropped 5 bases and J dropped 6; count of bases not matched to a gene: 8. The CDR3 is 14 amino acids. This CDR3 reads CASSDLGGGDTQYF. The CDR3 DNA is TGTGCCAGCAGTGACCTCGGCGGGGGTGATACGCAGTATTTT.

This clonotype has more than one count but fewer than ten. This rearrangement joins TRBV7-2 to TRBJ1-2; no clear D. The V gene's germline CDR1 is SGHTA and CDR2 FQGNSA. The CDR3 sequence is 13 residues long. Trimming took off 0 bases at V and 5 bases at J, with 7 bases between the two ends. Here the CDR3 DNA reads TGTGCCAGCAGCTTAGCGTCGGGGTATGGCTACACCTTC. Its translation: CASSLASGYGYTF.